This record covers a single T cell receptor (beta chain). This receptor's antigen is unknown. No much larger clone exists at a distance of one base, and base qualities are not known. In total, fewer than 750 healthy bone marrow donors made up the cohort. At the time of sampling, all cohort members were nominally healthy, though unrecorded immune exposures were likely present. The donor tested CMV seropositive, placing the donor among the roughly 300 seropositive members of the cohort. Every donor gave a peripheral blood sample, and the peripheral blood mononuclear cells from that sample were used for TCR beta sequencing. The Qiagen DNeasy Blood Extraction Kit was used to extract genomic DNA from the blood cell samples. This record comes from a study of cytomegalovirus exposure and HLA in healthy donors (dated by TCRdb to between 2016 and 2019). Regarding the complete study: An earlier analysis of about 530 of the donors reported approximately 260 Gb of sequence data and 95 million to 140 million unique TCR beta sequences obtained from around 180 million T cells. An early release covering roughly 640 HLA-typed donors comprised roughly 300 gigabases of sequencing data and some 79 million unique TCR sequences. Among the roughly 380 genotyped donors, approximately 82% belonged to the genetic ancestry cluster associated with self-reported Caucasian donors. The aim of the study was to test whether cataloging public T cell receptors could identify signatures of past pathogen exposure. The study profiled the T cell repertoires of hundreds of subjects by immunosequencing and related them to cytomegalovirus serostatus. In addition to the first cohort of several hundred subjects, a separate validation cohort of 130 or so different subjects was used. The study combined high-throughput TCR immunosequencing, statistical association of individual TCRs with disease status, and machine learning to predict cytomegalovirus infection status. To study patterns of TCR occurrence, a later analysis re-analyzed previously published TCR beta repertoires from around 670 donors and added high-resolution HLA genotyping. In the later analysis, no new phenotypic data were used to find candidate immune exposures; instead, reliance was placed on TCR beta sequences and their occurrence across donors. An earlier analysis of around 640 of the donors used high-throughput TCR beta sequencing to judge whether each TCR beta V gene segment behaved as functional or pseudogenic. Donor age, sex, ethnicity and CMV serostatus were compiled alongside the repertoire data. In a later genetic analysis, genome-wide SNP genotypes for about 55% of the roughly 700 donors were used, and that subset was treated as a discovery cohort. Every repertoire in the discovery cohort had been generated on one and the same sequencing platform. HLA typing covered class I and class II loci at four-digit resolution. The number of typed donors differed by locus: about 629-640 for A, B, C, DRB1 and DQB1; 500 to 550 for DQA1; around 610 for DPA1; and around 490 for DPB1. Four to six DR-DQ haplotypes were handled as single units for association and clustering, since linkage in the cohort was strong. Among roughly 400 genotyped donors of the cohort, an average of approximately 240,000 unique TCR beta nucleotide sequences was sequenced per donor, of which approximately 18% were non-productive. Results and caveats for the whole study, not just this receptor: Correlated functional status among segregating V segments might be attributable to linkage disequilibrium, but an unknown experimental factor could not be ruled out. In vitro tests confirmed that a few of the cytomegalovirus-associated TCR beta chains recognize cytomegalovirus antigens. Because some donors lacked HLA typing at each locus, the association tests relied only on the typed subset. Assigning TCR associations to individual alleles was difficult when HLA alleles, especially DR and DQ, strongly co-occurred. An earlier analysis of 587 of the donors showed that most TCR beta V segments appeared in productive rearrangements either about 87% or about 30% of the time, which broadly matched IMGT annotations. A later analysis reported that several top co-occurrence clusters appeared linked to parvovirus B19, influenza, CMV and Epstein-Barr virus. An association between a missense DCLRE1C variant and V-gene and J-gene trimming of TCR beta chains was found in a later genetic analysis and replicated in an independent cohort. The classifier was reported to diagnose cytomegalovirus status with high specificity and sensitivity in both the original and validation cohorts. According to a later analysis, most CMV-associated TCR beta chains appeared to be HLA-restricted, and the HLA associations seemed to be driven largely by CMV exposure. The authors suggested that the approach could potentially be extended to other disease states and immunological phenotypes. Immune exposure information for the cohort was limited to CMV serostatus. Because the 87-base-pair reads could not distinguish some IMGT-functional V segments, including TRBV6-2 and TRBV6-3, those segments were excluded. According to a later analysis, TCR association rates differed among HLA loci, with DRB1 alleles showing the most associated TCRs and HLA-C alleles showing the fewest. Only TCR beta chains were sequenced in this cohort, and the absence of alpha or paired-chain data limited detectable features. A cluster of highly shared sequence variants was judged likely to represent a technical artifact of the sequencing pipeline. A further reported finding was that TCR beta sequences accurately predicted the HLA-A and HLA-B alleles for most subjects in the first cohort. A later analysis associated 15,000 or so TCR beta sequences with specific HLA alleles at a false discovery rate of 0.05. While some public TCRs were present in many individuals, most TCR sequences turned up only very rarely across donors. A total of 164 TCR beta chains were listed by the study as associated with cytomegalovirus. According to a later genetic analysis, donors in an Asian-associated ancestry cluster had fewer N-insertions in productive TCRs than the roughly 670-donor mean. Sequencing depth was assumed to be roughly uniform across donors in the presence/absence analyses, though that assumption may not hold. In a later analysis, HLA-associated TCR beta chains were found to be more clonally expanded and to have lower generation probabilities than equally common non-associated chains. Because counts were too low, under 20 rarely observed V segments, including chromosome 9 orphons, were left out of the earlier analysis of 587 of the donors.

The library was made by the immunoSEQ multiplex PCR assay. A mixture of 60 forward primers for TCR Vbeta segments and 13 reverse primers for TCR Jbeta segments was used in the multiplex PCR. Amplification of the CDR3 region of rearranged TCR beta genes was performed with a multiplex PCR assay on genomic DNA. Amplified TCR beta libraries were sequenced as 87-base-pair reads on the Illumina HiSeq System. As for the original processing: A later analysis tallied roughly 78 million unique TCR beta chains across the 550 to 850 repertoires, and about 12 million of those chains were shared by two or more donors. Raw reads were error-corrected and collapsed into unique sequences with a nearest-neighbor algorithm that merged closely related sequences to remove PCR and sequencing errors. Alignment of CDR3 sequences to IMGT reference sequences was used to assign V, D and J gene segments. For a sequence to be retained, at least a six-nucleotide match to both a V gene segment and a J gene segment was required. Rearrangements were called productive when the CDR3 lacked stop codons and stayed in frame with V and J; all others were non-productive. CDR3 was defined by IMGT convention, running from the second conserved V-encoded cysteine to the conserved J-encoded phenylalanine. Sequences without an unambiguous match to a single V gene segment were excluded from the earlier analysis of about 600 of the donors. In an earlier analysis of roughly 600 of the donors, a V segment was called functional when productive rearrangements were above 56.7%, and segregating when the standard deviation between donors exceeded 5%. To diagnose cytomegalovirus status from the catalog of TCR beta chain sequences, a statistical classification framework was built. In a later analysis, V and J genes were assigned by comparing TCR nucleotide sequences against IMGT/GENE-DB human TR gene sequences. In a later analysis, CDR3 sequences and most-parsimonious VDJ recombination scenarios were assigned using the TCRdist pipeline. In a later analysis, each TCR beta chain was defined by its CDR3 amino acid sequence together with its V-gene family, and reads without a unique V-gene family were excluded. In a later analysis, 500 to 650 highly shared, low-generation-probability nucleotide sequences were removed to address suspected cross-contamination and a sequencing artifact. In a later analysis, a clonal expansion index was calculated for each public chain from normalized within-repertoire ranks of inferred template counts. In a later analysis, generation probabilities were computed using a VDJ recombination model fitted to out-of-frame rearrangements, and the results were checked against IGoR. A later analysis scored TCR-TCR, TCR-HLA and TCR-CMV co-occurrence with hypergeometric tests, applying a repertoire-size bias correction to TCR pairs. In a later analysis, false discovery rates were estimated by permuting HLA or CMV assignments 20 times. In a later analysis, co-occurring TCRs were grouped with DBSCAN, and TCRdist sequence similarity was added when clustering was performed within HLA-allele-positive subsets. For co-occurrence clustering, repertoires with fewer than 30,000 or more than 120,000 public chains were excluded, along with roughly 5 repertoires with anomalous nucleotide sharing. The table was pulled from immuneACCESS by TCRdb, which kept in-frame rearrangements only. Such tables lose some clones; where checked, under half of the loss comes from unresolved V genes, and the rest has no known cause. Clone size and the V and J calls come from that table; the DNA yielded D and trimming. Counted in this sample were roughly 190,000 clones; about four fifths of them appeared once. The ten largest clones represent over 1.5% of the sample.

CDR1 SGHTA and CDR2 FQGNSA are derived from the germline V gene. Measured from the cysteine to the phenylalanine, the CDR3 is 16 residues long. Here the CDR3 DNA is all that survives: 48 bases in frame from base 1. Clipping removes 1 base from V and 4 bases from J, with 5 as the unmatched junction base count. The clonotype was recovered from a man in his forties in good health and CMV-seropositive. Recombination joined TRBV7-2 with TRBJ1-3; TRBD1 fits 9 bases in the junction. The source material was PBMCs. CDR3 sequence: CASSLVGTGPGNTIYF. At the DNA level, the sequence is TGTGCCAGCAGCTTAGTCGGGACAGGGCCCGGAAACACCATATATTTT.